The TCR beta chain described here comes from a study of OX40 agonist ivuxolimab in advanced cancers. Worth noting for this clone: Its target is unknown.

Profiled with immunoSEQ multiplex PCR; TCRdb holds only in-frame clones, not every one. The data show roughly 92,000 clones, roughly nine tenths seen once. General study findings and limits: Among T cells, CD8+ cells averaged more expanded clones than CD4+ cells.

There are 15 residues in the CDR3. Trimming pared 1 base from V and 4 bases from J, leaving 10 bases between. CDR1 is MDHEN, CDR2 SYDVKM, per germline. The sample consisted of CD4+ or CD8+ T cells sorted from blood, taken in a trial of the OX40 agonist ivuxolimab. The source of this sequence is an adult with an advanced solid tumor such as melanoma, head and neck, liver or kidney cancer. The gene calls are TRBV28 and TRBJ1-4; TRBD1 is a possible D gene (6 bases). The CDR3 DNA reads as TGTGCCAGCAGTTTATTTGGACAGCTTAATGAAAAACTGTTTTTT. It is translated as CASSLFGQLNEKLFF.